This T cell receptor beta chain was captured by sequencing in a study of cytomegalovirus exposure and HLA in healthy donors. This CDR3 spans 16 amino acids. CDR1 is SGDLS, CDR2 YYNGEE, per germline. V gave up 2 bases and J gave up 0 bases, with 9 bases separating them. Whole-study results and caveats: Owing to their indistinguishability, certain V segments, notably TRBV6-2 and TRBV6-3, were excluded. Productive rates of about 87% or about 30% were seen for most TCR beta V segments in an earlier analysis. Later on, an analysis found that several of the most significant clusters appeared to be linked to common viral pathogens, which included parvovirus B19.

On this clone: Its matching antigen is unknown.

A multiplex PCR was run with 60 Vbeta primers and 13 Jbeta primers. Profiled with immunoSEQ multiplex PCR; TCRdb holds only in-frame clones, not every one. Among approximately 100,000 clones listed, 70% to 85% were seen once. What was sequenced was PBMCs. The V call is TRBV9, the J call TRBJ1-6, with D maybe TRBD1 (6 bases). The sequence was obtained from a man aged 35 to 55 in good health and CMV-seropositive. CDR3 bases: TGTGCCAGCAGCGTTACAGGGAGCTCCTATAATTCACCCCTCCACTTT. Its protein is CASSVTGSSYNSPLHF.